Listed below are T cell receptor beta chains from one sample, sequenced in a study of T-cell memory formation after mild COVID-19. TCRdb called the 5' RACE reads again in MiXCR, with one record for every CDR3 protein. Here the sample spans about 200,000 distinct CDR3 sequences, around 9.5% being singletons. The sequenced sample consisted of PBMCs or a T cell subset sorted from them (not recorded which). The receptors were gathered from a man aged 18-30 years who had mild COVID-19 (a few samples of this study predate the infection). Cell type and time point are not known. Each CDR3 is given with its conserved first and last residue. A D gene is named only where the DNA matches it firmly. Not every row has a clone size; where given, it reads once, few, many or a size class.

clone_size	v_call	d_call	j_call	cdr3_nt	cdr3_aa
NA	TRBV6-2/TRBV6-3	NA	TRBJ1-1	TGTGCCAGCCGTCCGGGGCCCACTGAAGCTTTCTTT	CASRPGPTEAFF
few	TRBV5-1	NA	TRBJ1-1	TGCGCCAGCAGCTTCGCAGTTAACACTGAAGCTTTCTTT	CASSFAVNTEAFF
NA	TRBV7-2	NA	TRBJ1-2	TGTGCCAGCAGCTTAGTTAGAGAGTATGGCTACACCTTC	CASSLVREYGYTF
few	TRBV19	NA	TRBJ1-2	TGTGCCAGTAGCGCTGAGATATACGGATATGGCTACACCTTC	CASSAEIYGYGYTF
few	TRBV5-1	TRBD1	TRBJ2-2	TGCGCCAGCAGCTTGGCCGGGACAGATCACACCGGGGAGCTGTTTTTT	CASSLAGTDHTGELFF
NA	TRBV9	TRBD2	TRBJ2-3	TGTGCCAGCAGCGTAGCCCCGACTAGCGGGGGAACAGATACGCAGTATTTT	CASSVAPTSGGTDTQYF
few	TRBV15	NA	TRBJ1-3	TGTGCCACCAGCCCGGGAGGGCAGGTCGCTGGAAACACCATATATTTT	CATSPGGQVAGNTIYF
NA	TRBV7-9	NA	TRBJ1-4	TGTGCCAGCAGCTTTGGGACATCTAATGAAAAACTGTTTTTT	CASSFGTSNEKLFF
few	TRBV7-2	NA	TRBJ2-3	TGTGCCAGCAGTTCCTACCGCCGCACAGATACGCAGTATTTT	CASSSYRRTDTQYF
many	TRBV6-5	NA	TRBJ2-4	TGTGCCAGCAGTCCCGAGGGGGGAAGGAAAAACATTCAGTACTTC	CASSPEGGRKNIQYF
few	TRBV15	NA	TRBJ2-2	TGTGCCACCAGCGGGAAGGAGGCCGGGGAGCTGTTTTTT	CATSGKEAGELFF
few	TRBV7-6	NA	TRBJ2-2	TGTGCCAGCAGCTTAGGTGCCCCGGGAACCGGGGAGCTGTTTTTT	CASSLGAPGTGELFF
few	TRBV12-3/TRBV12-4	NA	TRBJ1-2	TGTGCCAGCTCCCTCCTTGGGACTGGCTACACCTTC	CASSLLGTGYTF
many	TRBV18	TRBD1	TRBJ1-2	TGTGCCAGCTCACCCGGGACAGCCCCCGAGGATGGCTACACCTTC	CASSPGTAPEDGYTF
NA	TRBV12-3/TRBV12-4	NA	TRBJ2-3	TGTGCCAGCAGGAGACCGGGATCTAACACAGATACGCAGTATTTT	CASRRPGSNTDTQYF
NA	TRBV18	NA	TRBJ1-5	TGTGCCAGCTCACCGCGGCAGAGCAATCAGCCCCAGCATTTT	CASSPRQSNQPQHF
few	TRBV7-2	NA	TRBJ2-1	TGTGCCAGCAGCTGGGGGCAGGGGTATGAGCAGTTCTTC	CASSWGQGYEQFF
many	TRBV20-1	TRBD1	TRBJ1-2	TGCAGTGCTAGAAACAGGGGATATGGCTACACCTTC	CSARNRGYGYTF
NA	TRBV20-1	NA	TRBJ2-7	TGCAGTGCCATAGGATGGGCGGCGACCTACGAGCAGTACTTC	CSAIGWAATYEQYF
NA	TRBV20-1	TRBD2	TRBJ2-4	TGCAGTGCAACACCAAGCGGGGGAGACATTCAGTACTTC	CSATPSGGDIQYF
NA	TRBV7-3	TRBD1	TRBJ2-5	TGTGTCAGCAGCTTCGGGACAGAAGAGACCCAGTACTTC	CVSSFGTEETQYF
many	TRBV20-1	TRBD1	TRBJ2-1	TGCAGTGCTAGACGGGACAGGGGAAACGAGCAGTTCTTC	CSARRDRGNEQFF
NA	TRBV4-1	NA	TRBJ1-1	TGCGCCAGCAGCCGAATCTTCAGCAACACTGAAGCTTTCTTT	CASSRIFSNTEAFF
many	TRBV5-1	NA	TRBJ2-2	TGCGCCAGCAGCGTGGACAGCACCGGGGAGCTGTTTTTT	CASSVDSTGELFF
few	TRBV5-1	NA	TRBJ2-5	TGCGCCAGCAGCTTGGGGTCGTCTAACCGGGGGCGAGAGACCCAGTACTTC	CASSLGSSNRGRETQYF
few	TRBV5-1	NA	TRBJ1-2	TGCGCCAGCAGCACCCTGGACAGCTTCTATGGCTACACCTTC	CASSTLDSFYGYTF
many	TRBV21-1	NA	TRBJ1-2	TGTGCCAGCAGCAACAGGACAGGGGGCTATGGCTACACCTTC	CASSNRTGGYGYTF
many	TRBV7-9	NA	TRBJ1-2	TGTGCCAGCAGCTTAACCAGGGGACCGCGATTTAACTATGGCTACACCTTC	CASSLTRGPRFNYGYTF
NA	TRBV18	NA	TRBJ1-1	TGTGCCAGCTCACCGGGGGTGTACACTGAAGCTTTCTTT	CASSPGVYTEAFF
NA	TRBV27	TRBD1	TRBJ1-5	TGTGCCAGCAGTCCCTGGACAGGGGGCAGGCAGCCCCAGCATTTT	CASSPWTGGRQPQHF
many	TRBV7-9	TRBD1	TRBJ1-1	TGTGCCAGCAGTCATGACAGGGTAACTGAAGCTTTCTTT	CASSHDRVTEAFF
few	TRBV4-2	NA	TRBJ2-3	TGTGCCAGCAGCCAAGACAGGACCCGCCCGGGTACGCAGTATTTT	CASSQDRTRPGTQYF
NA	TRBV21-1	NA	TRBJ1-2	TGTGCCAGCAGCAAAGATCCCCGGGACAGGGAGGTACCGGACTATGGCTACACCTTC	CASSKDPRDREVPDYGYTF
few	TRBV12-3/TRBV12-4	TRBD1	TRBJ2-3	TGTGCCAGCAGTTCTGGACAGGGGATCGCAGATACGCAGTATTTT	CASSSGQGIADTQYF
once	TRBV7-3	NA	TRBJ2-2	TGTGCCGGCAGCTTAAATTTTCACGTAACCGGGGAGCTGTTTTTT	CAGSLNFHVTGELFF
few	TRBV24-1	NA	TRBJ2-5	TGTGCCACCAGTGAGGCGCAGGGGCCCCAAGAGACCCAGTACTTC	CATSEAQGPQETQYF
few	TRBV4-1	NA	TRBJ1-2	TGCGCCAGCAGATCGGTGACGGGCCGTCCGGGCTACACCTTC	CASRSVTGRPGYTF
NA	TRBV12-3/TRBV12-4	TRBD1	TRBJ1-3	TGTGCCAACCAAAGGACAGGGGGCGGAAACACCATATATTTT	CANQRTGGGNTIYF
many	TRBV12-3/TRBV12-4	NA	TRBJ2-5	TGTGCCAGCACAACCCTCCTGGAGACCCAGTACTTC	CASTTLLETQYF
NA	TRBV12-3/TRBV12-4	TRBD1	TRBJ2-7	TGTGCCAGCAGCTCACAGGGGGCAGGCGAGCAGTACTTC	CASSSQGAGEQYF
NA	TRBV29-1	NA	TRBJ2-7	TGCAGCGTTGAAGGCAGGGCATCGAGGAACGAGCAGTACTTC	CSVEGRASRNEQYF
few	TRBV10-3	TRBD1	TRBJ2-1	TGTGCCACCGCAGGGGGCCAGGGGTACAATGAGCAGTTCTTC	CATAGGQGYNEQFF
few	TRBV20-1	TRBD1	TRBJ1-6	TGCAGTGCTAGAGCCGCGGACAGGGGAGGATCACCCCTCCACTTT	CSARAADRGGSPLHF
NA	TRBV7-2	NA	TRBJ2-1	TGTGCCAGCAGCTCCGACAGGTTAGCCTACAATGAGCAGTTCTTC	CASSSDRLAYNEQFF
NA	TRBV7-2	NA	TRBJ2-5	TGTGCCAGCAGCCCAAGGGGGGGGGCTGCACGAGAGACCCAGTACTTC	CASSPRGGAARETQYF
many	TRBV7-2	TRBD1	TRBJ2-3	TGTGCCAGCAGCCTAGATGGGACAGGCACAGATACGCAGTATTTT	CASSLDGTGTDTQYF
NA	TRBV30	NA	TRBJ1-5	TGTGCCTGGAGTGTCGGCAGGGTGGATCAGCCCCAGCATTTT	CAWSVGRVDQPQHF
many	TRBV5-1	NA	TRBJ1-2	TGCGCCAGCAGACCCTTGACAGGCTTTGGAGGCTACACCTTC	CASRPLTGFGGYTF
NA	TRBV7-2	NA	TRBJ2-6	TGTGCCAGCAGCCGATCCGGAGAGGCCAACGTCCTGACTTTC	CASSRSGEANVLTF